Listed below are T cell receptor beta chains from one sample, sequenced in a study of siplizumab effects on memory and regulatory T cells. Produced via immunoSEQ multiplex PCR; TCRdb's table is partial and in-frame only. The data show fewer than 120,000 clones, with roughly 92% seen just once and 1.3% held by the top ten. Sequenced sample: CD4+ T cells sorted from blood. All receptors come from a human donor in good health. The CDR3 runs from the conserved cysteine through the conserved F or W. Each record gives: J gene, clone size, D gene, V gene, CDR3 DNA, CDR3 protein. D genes are given only for firm matches. For some rows the clone size is stated as once, few or many, or as a class when expanded; others skip it.

J gene: TRBJ2-5
clone size: -
D gene: TRBD1
V gene: TRBV6-5
CDR3 DNA: TGTGCCAGCAGTTCCGACAGGGGGTACGGAAAGACCCAGTACTTC
CDR3 protein: CASSSDRGYGKTQYF

J gene: TRBJ2-3
clone size: -
D gene: -
V gene: TRBV27
CDR3 DNA: TGTGCCAGCAGTCCCCGGGACCGACCAAATACGCAGTATTTT
CDR3 protein: CASSPRDRPNTQYF

J gene: TRBJ2-5
clone size: -
D gene: -
V gene: TRBV19
CDR3 DNA: TGTGCCAGTACCTCCGGGACACTCCAAGAGACCCAGTACTTC
CDR3 protein: CASTSGTLQETQYF

J gene: TRBJ1-4
clone size: -
D gene: -
V gene: TRBV6-1
CDR3 DNA: TGTGCCAGCATTCGACACAGGGATCGCAATGAAAAACTGTTTTTT
CDR3 protein: CASIRHRDRNEKLFF

J gene: TRBJ2-2
clone size: -
D gene: -
V gene: TRBV9
CDR3 DNA: TGTGCCAGCAGCGTAGTAGGGGTCGGGGAGCTGTTTTTT
CDR3 protein: CASSVVGVGELFF

J gene: TRBJ1-5
clone size: -
D gene: -
V gene: TRBV7-8
CDR3 DNA: TGTGCCAGCAGCTTAACATCTGGGGGCAATCAGCCCCAGCATTTT
CDR3 protein: CASSLTSGGNQPQHF

J gene: TRBJ1-5
clone size: -
D gene: -
V gene: TRBV5-6
CDR3 DNA: TGTGCCAGCAGCTTGGTTCAGTCTAGCAATCAGCCCCAGCATTTT
CDR3 protein: CASSLVQSSNQPQHF

J gene: TRBJ1-2
clone size: -
D gene: -
V gene: TRBV10-3
CDR3 DNA: TGTGCCATCAGTGAAGCGAAACGGAACTATGGCTACACCTTC
CDR3 protein: CAISEAKRNYGYTF

J gene: TRBJ1-3
clone size: -
D gene: -
V gene: TRBV9
CDR3 DNA: TGTGCCAGCAGCGTAGGGGGGCGGACAACTGGAAACACCATATATTTT
CDR3 protein: CASSVGGRTTGNTIYF

J gene: TRBJ2-7
clone size: -
D gene: -
V gene: TRBV6-1
CDR3 DNA: TGTGCCAGCAGTGAACGCGGGTACGCCGACGAGCAGTACTTC
CDR3 protein: CASSERGYADEQYF

J gene: TRBJ1-1
clone size: once
D gene: -
V gene: TRBV7-9
CDR3 DNA: TGTGCCAGCAGCTTCGGTGGGGTAACTGAAGCTTTCTTT
CDR3 protein: CASSFGGVTEAFF

J gene: TRBJ2-7
clone size: -
D gene: TRBD1
V gene: TRBV6-1
CDR3 DNA: TGTGCCAGCAGTGAAGGGGACAGATATTATATGAGCTCCTACGAGCAGTACTTC
CDR3 protein: CASSEGDRYYMSSYEQYF

J gene: TRBJ1-6
clone size: -
D gene: -
V gene: TRBV27
CDR3 DNA: TGTGCCAGCAGTATCTATAGGCCCCCCAATTCACCCCTCCACTTT
CDR3 protein: CASSIYRPPNSPLHF

J gene: TRBJ1-1
clone size: -
D gene: TRBD1
V gene: TRBV2
CDR3 DNA: TGTGCCAGCAGGCTAAGGGGGCAGAACACTGAAGCTTTCTTT
CDR3 protein: CASRLRGQNTEAFF

J gene: TRBJ1-1
clone size: -
D gene: -
V gene: TRBV5-3
CDR3 DNA: TGTGCCAGAAGAACGACGGACCGCGTGAACACTGAAGCTTTCTTT
CDR3 protein: CARRTTDRVNTEAFF

J gene: TRBJ2-7
clone size: -
D gene: TRBD1
V gene: TRBV30
CDR3 DNA: TGTGCCTGGAGTGCCGGGACAGGGAGTATCTACGAGCAGTACTTC
CDR3 protein: CAWSAGTGSIYEQYF

J gene: TRBJ2-1
clone size: -
D gene: TRBD2
V gene: TRBV7-8
CDR3 DNA: TGTGCCAGCAGCTTAGCTAGCGGGAGGTACAATGAGCAGTTCTTC
CDR3 protein: CASSLASGRYNEQFF

J gene: TRBJ2-7
clone size: once
D gene: -
V gene: TRBV5-5
CDR3 DNA: TGTGCCAGCAGCTTGGACCTCTACGAGCAGTACTTC
CDR3 protein: CASSLDLYEQYF

J gene: TRBJ2-5
clone size: -
D gene: TRBD2
V gene: TRBV19
CDR3 DNA: TGTGCCAGTAAGAGGAGCGGGATCACCCAAGAGACCCAGTACTTC
CDR3 protein: CASKRSGITQETQYF

J gene: TRBJ1-1
clone size: -
D gene: -
V gene: TRBV6-6
CDR3 DNA: TGTGCCAGCAGTTACTCCCCCCCGGACCTGGAAGCTTTCTTT
CDR3 protein: CASSYSPPDLEAFF

J gene: TRBJ1-1
clone size: -
D gene: -
V gene: TRBV19
CDR3 DNA: TGTGCCAGTAAGACGGACCAGAACACTGAAGCTTTCTTT
CDR3 protein: CASKTDQNTEAFF

J gene: TRBJ2-2
clone size: -
D gene: TRBD2
V gene: TRBV10-2
CDR3 DNA: TGCGCCAGCAGGACGAGCGGGGGGGGCACCGGGGAGCTGTTTTTT
CDR3 protein: CASRTSGGGTGELFF

J gene: TRBJ2-7
clone size: -
D gene: TRBD1
V gene: TRBV7-8
CDR3 DNA: TGTGCCAGCAGCTTAACGCGACAGGGGGCCTACGAGCAGTACTTC
CDR3 protein: CASSLTRQGAYEQYF

J gene: TRBJ2-1
clone size: -
D gene: -
V gene: TRBV18
CDR3 DNA: TGTGCCAGCTCACCCTACACCCACAATGAGCAGTTCTTC
CDR3 protein: CASSPYTHNEQFF

J gene: TRBJ1-2
clone size: -
D gene: TRBD1
V gene: TRBV19
CDR3 DNA: TGTGCCAGTAGTGAAAGAACAGGGGGCGACACTTTTTCTAAAGGCTACACCTTC
CDR3 protein: CASSERTGGDTFSKGYTF

J gene: TRBJ2-7
clone size: -
D gene: -
V gene: TRBV18
CDR3 DNA: TGTGCCAGCTCACCGCCCGGACGAAACTACGAGCAGTACTTC
CDR3 protein: CASSPPGRNYEQYF

J gene: TRBJ2-7
clone size: -
D gene: -
V gene: TRBV12-2
CDR3 DNA: TGTGCAAGTCGCTTTCCCATCGGCGGGAGCACGAGTGAGCAGTACTTC
CDR3 protein: CASRFPIGGSTSEQYF

J gene: TRBJ2-2
clone size: -
D gene: -
V gene: TRBV4-2
CDR3 DNA: TGTGCCAGCAGCCATCTGGGCAGGGAGGCCGGGGAGCTGTTTTTT
CDR3 protein: CASSHLGREAGELFF